The subject of this entry is one T cell receptor (beta chain). Its antigen target is currently unknown. Qualities for individual bases were not recorded, and no much larger clone is one base off. Participants in the prospective study were aged roughly 18 to 100 years, lived in 20 to 30 United States geographic areas, and enrolled through a virtual design. In the prospective study, participants were assigned to cohorts based on the clinical history participants reported in a screening survey and a study questionnaire. In the prospective study, whole blood, serum and a nasopharyngeal or oropharyngeal swab were collected from each participant by mobile phlebotomists. Additional blood draws and questionnaires over an approximately two-month period could optionally be provided by prospective study participants. Blood samples from the prospective study were shipped frozen or at room temperature prior to DNA extraction.

Via the germline V gene, CDR1 is SGDLS and CDR2 YYNGEE. Reading from cysteine to phenylalanine, the CDR3 counts 15 amino acids. Only the CDR3 part of the read is kept: 45 bases, read in frame from the first base. Deletion took 3 bases off V and 0 bases off J, with a span of 12 bases between the germline ends. The data stem from a study of blood T cell repertoires in COVID-19 (dated by TCRdb to the early 2020s). About the study as a whole: Collaborator samples came from the United States, Italy and Spain and covered acute and convalescent phases of COVID-19. The material from the prospective study consisted of cDNA or gDNA derived from T cells, B-cell-depleted T cells, or PBMCs. Subjects who had been exposed to COVID-19, were actively infected with it, or had recovered from it provided the deeply sampled blood TCRbeta repertoires that made up the dataset. A freely available public database, intended as a resource for researchers studying the immune response to SARS-CoV-2, is where the repertoires were released. Samples were obtained from the ongoing ImmuneRACE study (first 160 participants) and from 950 to 1,500 subjects provided by 6 global collaborators. Sample metadata almost always included a de-identified subject ID, COVID-19 status, age in years and sex. Where available, HLA class I and class II types were obtained from metadata supplied by the sample provider rather than from assay-based typing.

The immunoSEQ Assay, a bias-controlled multiplex PCR, was used to amplify TCRbeta CDR3 regions from genomic DNA. In the authors' own workflow: The number of nucleated cells in each sample was estimated by amplification of reference gene primers within the assay. Sequence reads were collapsed and filtered to measure the absolute abundance of every unique TCRbeta CDR3 rearrangement. For each sample, productive Simpson clonality was calculated as the square root of Simpson's diversity index across productive rearrangements. This is the immuneACCESS table as TCRdb keeps it, with only in-frame sequences that have V and J called. A part of the clones is gone; compared with another copy, unresolved V genes explain less than half, and the rest is unexplained. D and trimming come from the DNA, and the V and J calls and clone size come from that table. The sample table shows about 270,000 clones, and approximately 90% are seen once. Clones ranked in the top ten supply approximately 2.5% of the sample.

The investigation overall reported the following: How much clinical and demographic metadata was included differed by source and by participant, and the metadata was provided uncurated.

The chain is encoded by TRBV9 joined to TRBJ1-1; the D segment could be TRBD1, given 5 matching bases. The clonotype originates from a woman in her forties with acute COVID-19. Sequenced input: PBMCs or T cells enriched from blood (not recorded which). At the DNA level, the sequence is TGTGCCAGCAGCGCCGCGGGGGTATTGAACACTGAAGCTTTCTTT. Its amino acids are CASSAAGVLNTEAFF.